This T cell receptor beta chain was sequenced for a study of blood T cell repertoires in COVID-19 (dated by TCRdb to 2020 to 2022). At the level of the whole study: Collaborator samples came from the United States, Italy and Spain and covered acute and convalescent phases of COVID-19. The material from the prospective study consisted of cDNA or gDNA derived from T cells, B-cell-depleted T cells, or PBMCs. Deeply sampled blood TCRbeta repertoires from subjects exposed to, actively infected with, or recovered from COVID-19 were included in the dataset. The repertoires were made available in a free public database intended to serve as a resource for research on the immune response to SARS-CoV-2. Samples came from the ongoing ImmuneRACE study (first 160 participants) plus 1,254 subjects from 6 global collaborators. Sample metadata almost always included a de-identified subject ID, COVID-19 status, age in years and sex. Where available, HLA class I and class II types were obtained from metadata supplied by the sample provider rather than from assay-based typing.

The immunoSEQ Assay, a bias-controlled multiplex PCR, was used to amplify TCRbeta CDR3 regions from genomic DNA. As for the original processing: Nucleated cell counts per sample were estimated from amplification of reference gene primers within the assay. Sequence reads were collapsed and filtered to measure the absolute abundance of every unique TCRbeta CDR3 rearrangement. For each sample, productive Simpson clonality was calculated by taking the square root of Simpson's diversity index across productive rearrangements. TCRdb re-hosts the immuneACCESS table, in-frame sequences only. Its copies lack some clones; in the studies checked, an unresolved V gene accounts for under half of them, and the cause for the rest is not known. V and J calls and clone size are copied from that table; D and trimming were computed from the DNA. Across this sample there are 180,000 or so clones, with about four fifths seen only once. 7% to 9% of the sample comes from the top ten.

What the work shows at the level of the full study, not this receptor alone: How much clinical and demographic metadata was included differed by source and by participant, and the metadata was provided uncurated.

As for this clone: Its cognate antigen has yet to be identified. Qualities for individual bases were not recorded, and no much larger clone is one base off.

The junction shows trimming of 3 bases on V and 3 bases on J, plus 13 bases between the germline ends. Looking up the germline V gene yields CDR1 SGDLS and CDR2 YYNGEE. CDR3 length: 15 amino acids, cysteine to phenylalanine. The DNA shown is the 45-base CDR3, in frame from base 1. Participants in the prospective study were aged 18 to 89 years, lived in about two dozen United States geographic areas, and enrolled through a virtual design. Cohort assignment in the prospective study relied on participant-reported clinical history from a screening survey and a study questionnaire. For ImmuneRACE Cohort 3, a participant was defined as recovered based on two consecutive negative NP/OP PCR tests, clearance by a healthcare professional, or resolution of symptoms. In the prospective study, mobile phlebotomists collected whole blood, serum and a nasopharyngeal or oropharyngeal swab from each participant. Over a roughly 2-month period, participants in the prospective study had the option of providing additional blood draws and questionnaires. Blood samples from the prospective study were shipped frozen or at room temperature prior to DNA extraction.

This clonotype originated in a man aged 35-49 years who had recovered from COVID-19. The rearranged segments are TRBV9 and TRBJ2-1; D gene: possibly TRBD2, on 6 matching bases. Sequencing input: PBMCs or T cells enriched from blood (not recorded which). The bases are TGTGCCAGCAGCGCCGGTAGCGGTAACTACAATGAGCAGTTCTTC. This encodes CASSAGSGNYNEQFF.